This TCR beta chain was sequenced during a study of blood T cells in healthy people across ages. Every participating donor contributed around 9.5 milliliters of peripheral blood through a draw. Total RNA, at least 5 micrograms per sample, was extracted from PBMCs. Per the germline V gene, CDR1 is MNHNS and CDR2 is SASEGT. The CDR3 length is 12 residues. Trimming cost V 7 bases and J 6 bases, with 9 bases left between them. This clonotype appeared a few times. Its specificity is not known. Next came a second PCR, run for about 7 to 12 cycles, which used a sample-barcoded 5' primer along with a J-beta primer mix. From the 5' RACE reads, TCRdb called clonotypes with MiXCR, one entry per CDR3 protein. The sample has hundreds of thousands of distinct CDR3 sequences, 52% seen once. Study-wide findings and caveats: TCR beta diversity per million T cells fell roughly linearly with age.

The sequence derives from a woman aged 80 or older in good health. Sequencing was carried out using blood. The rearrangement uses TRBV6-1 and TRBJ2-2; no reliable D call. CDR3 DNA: TGTGCCAGCACCCCGAAACCCGGGGAGCTGTTTTTT. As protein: CASTPKPGELFF.